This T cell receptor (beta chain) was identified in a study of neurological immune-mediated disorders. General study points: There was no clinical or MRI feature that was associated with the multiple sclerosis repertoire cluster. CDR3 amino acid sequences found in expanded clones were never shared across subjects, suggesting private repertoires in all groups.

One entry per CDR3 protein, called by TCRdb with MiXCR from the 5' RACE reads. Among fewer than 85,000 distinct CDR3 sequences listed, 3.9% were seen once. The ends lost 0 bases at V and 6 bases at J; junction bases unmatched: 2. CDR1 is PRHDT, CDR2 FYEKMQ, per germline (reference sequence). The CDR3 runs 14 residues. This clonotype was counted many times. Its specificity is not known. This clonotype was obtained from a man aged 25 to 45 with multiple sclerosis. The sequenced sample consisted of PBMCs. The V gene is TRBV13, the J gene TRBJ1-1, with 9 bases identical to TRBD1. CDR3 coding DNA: TGTGCCAGCAGCTTAGGACAGGGGGCGTCTGAAGCTTTCTTT. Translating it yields CASSLGQGASEAFF. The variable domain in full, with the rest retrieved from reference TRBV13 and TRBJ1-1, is AAGVIQSPRHLIKEKRETATLKCYPIPRHDTVYWYQQGPGQDPQFLISFYEKMQSDKGSIPDRFSAQQFSDYHSELNMSSLELGDSALYFCASSLGQGASEAFFGQGTRLTVV.